This T cell receptor (beta chain) is drawn from a study of response to subunit inactivated influenza vaccine. Germline V gene lookup returns CDR1 SGHRS and CDR2 YFSETQ. CDR3 length equals 16 residues. V lost 7 bases to trimming and J lost 2 bases; unmatched junction nucleotides: 10. This clonotype is medium-sized by share. What it recognizes is unknown. From the RT-PCR reads, TCRdb called clonotypes with MiXCR, one entry per CDR3 protein. Found here are about half a million distinct CDR3 sequences, roughly 27% of them singletons; the top ten hold approximately 2%. Study-wide results and limits: Each seasonal flu vaccination may recruit only limited new T cells, authors suggested.

V gene TRBV5-1 combines with J gene TRBJ2-3; 10 bases line up with TRBD2. This material consisted of CD4+ T cells sorted from PBMCs, taken 5 days after vaccination. This TCR was sampled from a man aged 45-65 years who received an inactivated influenza vaccine. In nucleotides, the CDR3 is TGCGCCAGCCGAGGGCTAGCGGGGGATGACACAGATACGCAGTATTTT. Its protein product is CASRGLAGDDTDTQYF.